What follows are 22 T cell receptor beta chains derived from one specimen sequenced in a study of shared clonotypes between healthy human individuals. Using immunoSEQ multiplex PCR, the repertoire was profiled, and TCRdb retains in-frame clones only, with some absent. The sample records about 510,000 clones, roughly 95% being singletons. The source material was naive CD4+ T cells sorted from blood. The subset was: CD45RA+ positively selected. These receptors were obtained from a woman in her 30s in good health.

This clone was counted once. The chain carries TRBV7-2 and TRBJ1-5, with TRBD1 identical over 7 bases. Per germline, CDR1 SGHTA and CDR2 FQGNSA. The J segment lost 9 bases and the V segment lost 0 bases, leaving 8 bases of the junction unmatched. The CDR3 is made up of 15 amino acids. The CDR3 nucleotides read TGTGCCAGCAGCTTAGCGGGGCCAGGGGGAGGGCCCCAGCATTTT. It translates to CASSLAGPGGGPQHF.

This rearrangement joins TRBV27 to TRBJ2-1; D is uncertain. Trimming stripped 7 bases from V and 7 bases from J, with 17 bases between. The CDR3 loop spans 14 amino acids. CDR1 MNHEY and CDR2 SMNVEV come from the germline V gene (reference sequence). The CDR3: CASTDHALPNEQFF. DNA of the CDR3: TGTGCCAGCACCGACCATGCTCTCCCAAATGAGCAGTTCTTC.

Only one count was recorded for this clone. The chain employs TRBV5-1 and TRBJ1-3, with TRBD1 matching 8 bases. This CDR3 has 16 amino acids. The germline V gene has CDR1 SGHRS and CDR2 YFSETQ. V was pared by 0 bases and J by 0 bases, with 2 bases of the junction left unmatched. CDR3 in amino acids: CASSLAGQGSGNTIYF. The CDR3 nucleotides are TGCGCCAGCAGCTTGGCCGGACAGGGCTCTGGAAACACCATATATTTT.

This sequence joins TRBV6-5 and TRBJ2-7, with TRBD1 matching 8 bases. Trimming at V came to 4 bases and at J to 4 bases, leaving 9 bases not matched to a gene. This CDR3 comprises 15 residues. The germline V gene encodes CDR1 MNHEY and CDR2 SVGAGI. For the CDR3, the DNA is TGTGCCAGCAGTTCCGGCACCGGGACAGGTTACGAGCAGTACTTC. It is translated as CASSSGTGTGYEQYF.

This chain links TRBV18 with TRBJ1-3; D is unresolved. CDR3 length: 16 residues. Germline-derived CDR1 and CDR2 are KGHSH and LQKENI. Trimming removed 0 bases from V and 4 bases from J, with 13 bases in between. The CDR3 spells CASSPPEELAGNTIYF. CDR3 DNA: TGTGCCAGCTCACCACCGGAGGAATTAGCCGGAAACACCATATATTTT.

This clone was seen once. CDR3 coding DNA: TGTGCCACTAACCATCTAGCTGGGACTAGCGGGGGGGGATCCTACAATGAGCAGTTCTTC. Protein: CATNHLAGTSGGGSYNEQFF. The genes are TRBV19 and TRBJ2-1; 16 nucleotides align to TRBD2. The junction had 16 bases not matched to a gene; V was cut back by 10 bases and J by 1 base. This CDR3 is built from 20 residues. Per germline, CDR1 LNHDA and CDR2 SQIVND (reference sequence).

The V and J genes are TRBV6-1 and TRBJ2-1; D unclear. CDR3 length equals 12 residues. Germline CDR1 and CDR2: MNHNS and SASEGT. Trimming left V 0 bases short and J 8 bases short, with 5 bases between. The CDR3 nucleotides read TGTGCCAGCAGTGAAGCGTCACATGAGCAGTTCTTC. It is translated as CASSEASHEQFF.

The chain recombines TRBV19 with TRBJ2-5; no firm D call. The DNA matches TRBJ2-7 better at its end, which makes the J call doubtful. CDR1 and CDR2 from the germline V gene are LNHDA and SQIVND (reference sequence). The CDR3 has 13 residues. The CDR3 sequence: CASSPDGNYEQYF. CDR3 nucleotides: TGTGCCAGTAGCCCGGACGGAAACTACGAGCAGTACTTC.

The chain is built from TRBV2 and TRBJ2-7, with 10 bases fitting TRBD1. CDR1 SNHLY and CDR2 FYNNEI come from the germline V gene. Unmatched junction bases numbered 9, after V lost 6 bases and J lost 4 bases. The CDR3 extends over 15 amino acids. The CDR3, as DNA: TGTGCCAGCAGAACTGACTGGACAGGGGGTTACGAGCAGTACTTC. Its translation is CASRTDWTGGYEQYF. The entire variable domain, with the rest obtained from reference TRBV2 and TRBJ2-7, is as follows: EPEVTQTPSHQVTQMGQEVILRCVPISNHLYFYWYRQILGQKVEFLVSFYNNEISEKSEIFDDQFSVERPDGSNFTLKIRSTKLEDSAMYFCASRTDWTGGYEQYFGPGTRLTVT.

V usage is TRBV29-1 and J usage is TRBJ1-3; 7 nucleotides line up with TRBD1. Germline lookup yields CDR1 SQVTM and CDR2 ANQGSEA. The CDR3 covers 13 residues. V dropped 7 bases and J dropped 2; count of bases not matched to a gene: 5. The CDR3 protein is CSATGRTGNTIYF. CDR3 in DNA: TGCAGCGCGACAGGGAGGACTGGAAACACCATATATTTT.

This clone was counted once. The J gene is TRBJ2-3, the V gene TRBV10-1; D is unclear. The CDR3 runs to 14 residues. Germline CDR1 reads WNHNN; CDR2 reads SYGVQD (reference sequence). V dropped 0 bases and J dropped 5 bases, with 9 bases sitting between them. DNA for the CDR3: TGCGCCAGCAGTGAGTCGCCCAGTGAAGATACGCAGTATTTT. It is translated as CASSESPSEDTQYF.

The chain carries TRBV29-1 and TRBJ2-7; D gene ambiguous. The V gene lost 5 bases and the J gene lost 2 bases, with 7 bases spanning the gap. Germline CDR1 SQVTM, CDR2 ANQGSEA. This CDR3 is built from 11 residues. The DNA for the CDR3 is TGCAGCGTTCACGCCCCCTACGAGCAGTACTTC. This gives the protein CSVHAPYEQYF.

The CDR3 DNA reads as TGTGCCTGGCAGCGGCGCACAGATACGCAGTATTTT. Its translation is CAWQRRTDTQYF. The chain uses TRBV30 and TRBJ2-3; tentatively, D is TRBD2 (5 bases). In germline, CDR1 is GTSNPN, CDR2 SVGIG (reference sequence). V lost 5 bases and J lost 1, with 7 bases in between. The CDR3 totals 12 residues.

CDR3 DNA: TGTGCCAGTCGGTTGGATGGGACACCCGTTTTGAACTATGGCTACACCTTC. It yields the protein CASRLDGTPVLNYGYTF. V gene TRBV19 combines with J gene TRBJ1-2; the D gene is possibly TRBD1 (6 bases). Germline lookup yields CDR1 LNHDA and CDR2 SQIVND (reference sequence). The CDR3 runs 17 residues. The V end lost 8 bases, the J end lost 2 bases, and 24 bases lay between the germline ends.

The DNA of the CDR3 is TGTGCCAGCAGCACCCTAGCGGGAGGGCCGGTCAATGAGCAGTTCTTC. Protein product: CASSTLAGGPVNEQFF. The chain recombines TRBV11-1 with TRBJ2-1, with 12 bases aligning to TRBD2. Germline V lookup: CDR1 SGHAT, CDR2 FQDESV (reference sequence). The length of the CDR3 is 16 residues. J gave up 6 bases and V 5 bases, and 8 bases lay outside the gene matches.

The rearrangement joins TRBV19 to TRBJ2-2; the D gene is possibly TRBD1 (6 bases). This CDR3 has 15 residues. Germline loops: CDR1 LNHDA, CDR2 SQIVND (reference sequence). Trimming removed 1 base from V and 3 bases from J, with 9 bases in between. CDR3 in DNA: TGTGCCAGTAGTATAGTAGGGGGAGACACCGGGGAGCTGTTTTTT. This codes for CASSIVGGDTGELFF.

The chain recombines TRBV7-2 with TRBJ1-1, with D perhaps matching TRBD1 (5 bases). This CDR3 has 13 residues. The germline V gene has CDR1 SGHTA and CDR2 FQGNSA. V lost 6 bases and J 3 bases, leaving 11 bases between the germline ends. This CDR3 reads CASRTRVDTEAFF. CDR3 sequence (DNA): TGTGCCAGCAGAACCAGGGTTGACACTGAAGCTTTCTTT. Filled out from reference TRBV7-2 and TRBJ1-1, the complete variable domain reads GAGVSQSPSNKVTEKGKDVELRCDPISGHTALYWYRQSLGQGLEFLIYFQGNSAPDKSGLPSDRFSAERTGGSVSTLTIQRTQQEDSAVYLCASRTRVDTEAFFGQGTRLTVV.

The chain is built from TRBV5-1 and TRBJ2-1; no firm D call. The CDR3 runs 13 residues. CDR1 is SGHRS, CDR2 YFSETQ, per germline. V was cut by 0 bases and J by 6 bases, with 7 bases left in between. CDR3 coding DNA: TGCGCCAGCAGCTTGGAGTCGGGCAATGAGCAGTTCTTC. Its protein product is CASSLESGNEQFF. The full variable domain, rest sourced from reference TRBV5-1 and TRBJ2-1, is KAGVTQTPRYLIKTRGQQVTLSCSPISGHRSVSWYQQTPGQGLQFLFEYFSETQRNKGNFPGRFSGRQFSNSRSEMNVSTLELGDSALYLCASSLESGNEQFFGPGTRLTVL.

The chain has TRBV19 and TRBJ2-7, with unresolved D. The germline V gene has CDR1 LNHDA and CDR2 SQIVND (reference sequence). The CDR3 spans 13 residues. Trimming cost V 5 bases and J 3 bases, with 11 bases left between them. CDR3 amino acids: CASSPSWSYEQYF. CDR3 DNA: TGTGCCAGTAGTCCATCCTGGAGCTACGAGCAGTACTTC.

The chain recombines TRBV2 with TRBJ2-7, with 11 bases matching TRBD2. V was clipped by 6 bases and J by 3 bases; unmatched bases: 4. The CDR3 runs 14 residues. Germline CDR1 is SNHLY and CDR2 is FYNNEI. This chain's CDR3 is CASRGLAGRYEQYF. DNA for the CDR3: TGTGCCAGCAGAGGACTAGCGGGCCGCTACGAGCAGTACTTC.

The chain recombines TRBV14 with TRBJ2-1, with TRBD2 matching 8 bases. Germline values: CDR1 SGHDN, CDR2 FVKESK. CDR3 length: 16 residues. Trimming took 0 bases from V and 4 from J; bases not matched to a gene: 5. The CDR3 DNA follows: TGTGCCAGCAGCCAAGATCGAGCGGGAGTTTACAATGAGCAGTTCTTC. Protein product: CASSQDRAGVYNEQFF.

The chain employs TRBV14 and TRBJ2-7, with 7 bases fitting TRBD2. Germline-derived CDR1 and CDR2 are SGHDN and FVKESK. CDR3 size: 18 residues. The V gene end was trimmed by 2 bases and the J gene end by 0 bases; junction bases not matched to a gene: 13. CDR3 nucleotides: TGTGCCAGCAGCCAATGGGGGGGTAGCGGGTCCTCCTCCTACGAGCAGTACTTC. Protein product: CASSQWGGSGSSSYEQYF.